This T cell receptor beta chain was retrieved from a study of cytomegalovirus exposure and HLA in healthy donors. Study-level information: It was reported in a later analysis that the same platform had been used for the approximately 110 validation repertoires as for the roughly 650 first-cohort repertoires.

The protocol was immunoSEQ multiplex PCR, while the TCRdb copy is restricted to in-frame clones and leaves out a portion. The sample has under 250,000 clones; about 93% are singletons. Overall study findings and caveats: It was found in a later analysis that first-cohort TCR clusters tended to co-occur in the 95 to 150 validation repertoires.

CDR1 is MNHEY and CDR2 is SVGAGI in the germline V gene. The CDR3 totals 14 residues. J gave up 6 bases and V 5 bases, and 7 bases lay outside the gene matches. About this clone itself: Its antigen is as yet unknown.

The chain carries TRBV6-5 and TRBJ1-5, with 7 bases that match TRBD1. This sequence originates from a young woman in good health and CMV-seronegative. The specimen was PBMCs. As DNA, the CDR3 is TGTGCCAGCAGTGGGACAGTTGGGGGTCAGCCCCAGCATTTT. Its translation is CASSGTVGGQPQHF.